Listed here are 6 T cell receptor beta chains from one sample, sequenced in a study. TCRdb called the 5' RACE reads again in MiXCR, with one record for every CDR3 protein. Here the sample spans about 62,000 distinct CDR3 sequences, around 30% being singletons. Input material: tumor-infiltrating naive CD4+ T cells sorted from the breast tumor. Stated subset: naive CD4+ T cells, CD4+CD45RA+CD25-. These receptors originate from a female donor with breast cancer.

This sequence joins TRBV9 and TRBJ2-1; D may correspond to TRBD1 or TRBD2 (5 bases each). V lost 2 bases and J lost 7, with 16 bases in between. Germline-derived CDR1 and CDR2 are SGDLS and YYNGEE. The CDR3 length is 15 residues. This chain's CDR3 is CASSVPRDEWNEQFF. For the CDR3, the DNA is TGTGCCAGCAGCGTTCCACGGGACGAATGGAATGAGCAGTTCTTC.

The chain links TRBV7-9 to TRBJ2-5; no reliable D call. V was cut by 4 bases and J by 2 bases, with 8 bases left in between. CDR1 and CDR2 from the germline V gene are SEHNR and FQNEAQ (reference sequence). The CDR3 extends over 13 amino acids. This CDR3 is CASSSRAQETQYF. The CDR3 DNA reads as TGTGCCAGCAGCTCAAGGGCTCAAGAGACCCAGTACTTC.

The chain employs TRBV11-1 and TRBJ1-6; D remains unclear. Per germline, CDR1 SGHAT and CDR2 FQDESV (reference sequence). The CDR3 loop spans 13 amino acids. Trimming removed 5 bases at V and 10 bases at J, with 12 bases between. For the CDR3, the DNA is TGTGCCAGCAGCCCAGGAATCTACTCACCCCTCCACTTT. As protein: CASSPGIYSPLHF.

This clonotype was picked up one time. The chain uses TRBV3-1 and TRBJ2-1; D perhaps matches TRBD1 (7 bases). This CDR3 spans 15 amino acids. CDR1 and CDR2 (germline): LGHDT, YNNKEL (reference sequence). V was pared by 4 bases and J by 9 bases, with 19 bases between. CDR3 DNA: TGTGCCAGCAGCCCCCTGGGGCAGGGGGGAGGTGAGCAGTTCTTC. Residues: CASSPLGQGGGEQFF.

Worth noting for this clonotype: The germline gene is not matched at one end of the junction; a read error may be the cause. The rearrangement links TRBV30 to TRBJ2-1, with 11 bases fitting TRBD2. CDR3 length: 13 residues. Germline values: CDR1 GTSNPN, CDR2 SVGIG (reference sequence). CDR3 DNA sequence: TGTGCCTTCCAGGGGCTAGCGGGAGGTGAGCGGTTCTTC. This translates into CAFQGLAGGERFF.

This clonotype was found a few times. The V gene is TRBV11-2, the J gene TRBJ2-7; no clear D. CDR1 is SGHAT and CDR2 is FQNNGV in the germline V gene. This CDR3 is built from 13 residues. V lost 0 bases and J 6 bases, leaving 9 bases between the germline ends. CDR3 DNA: TGTGCCAGCAGCTTAGAAGTTTCGGGCGAGCAGTACTTC. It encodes CASSLEVSGEQYF.